This T cell receptor beta chain stems from a study of a mutant IDH1 vaccine in newly diagnosed glioma. Study as a whole: The first vaccination came 4-6 weeks after radiotherapy alone, or with temozolomide cycles.

V was pared by 5 bases and J by 1 base, with 15 bases between. This CDR3 comprises 17 residues. Germline V gene sequence: CDR1 SGHTA, CDR2 FQGNSA. Study-wide results and caveats: There seemed to be no relation between pseudoprogression and changes in top peripheral T cell clonotypes.

Time point reported: week 5, during vaccination. Topical imiquimod accompanied each vaccine dose, which consisted of 300 ug of mutant IDH1 20-mer peptide. Generated by immunoSEQ multiplex PCR, the TCRdb table keeps only in-frame clones and is missing some. The sample contains 30,000 to 35,000 clones, more than 55% of which appear only once. This clone appeared a single time. Its antigen is currently unknown. The TCR comes from a woman aged 18-29 years with glioma. The chain joins TRBV7-2 to TRBJ2-6; perhaps TRBD2 as D (6 bases). The input for sequencing was PBMCs, taken from a glioma patient whose treatment included an IDH1 peptide vaccine. The CDR3 region has the DNA TGTGCCAGCAGCGCTAGAGGGACTGTTTCTGGGGCCAACGTCCTGACTTTC. Translating gives CASSARGTVSGANVLTF.